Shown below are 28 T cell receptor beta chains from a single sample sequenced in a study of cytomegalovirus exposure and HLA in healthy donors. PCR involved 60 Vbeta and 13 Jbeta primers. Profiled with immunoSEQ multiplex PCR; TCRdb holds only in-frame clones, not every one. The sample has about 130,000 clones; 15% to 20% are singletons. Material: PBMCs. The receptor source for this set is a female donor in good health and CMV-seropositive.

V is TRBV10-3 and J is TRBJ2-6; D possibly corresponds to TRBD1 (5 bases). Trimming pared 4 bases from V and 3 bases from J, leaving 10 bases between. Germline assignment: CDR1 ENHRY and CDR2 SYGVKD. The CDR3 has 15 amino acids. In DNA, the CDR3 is TGTGCCATCAGTGGTCAGGGCTTTGGGGCCAACGTCCTGACTTTC. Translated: CAISGQGFGANVLTF.

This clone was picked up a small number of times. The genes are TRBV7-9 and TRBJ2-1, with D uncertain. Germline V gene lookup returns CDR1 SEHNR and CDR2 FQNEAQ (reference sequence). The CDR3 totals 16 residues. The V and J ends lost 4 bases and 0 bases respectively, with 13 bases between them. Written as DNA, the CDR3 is TGTGCCAGCAGCTCCCCGGTCGTTATCTCCTACAATGAGCAGTTCTTC. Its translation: CASSSPVVISYNEQFF.

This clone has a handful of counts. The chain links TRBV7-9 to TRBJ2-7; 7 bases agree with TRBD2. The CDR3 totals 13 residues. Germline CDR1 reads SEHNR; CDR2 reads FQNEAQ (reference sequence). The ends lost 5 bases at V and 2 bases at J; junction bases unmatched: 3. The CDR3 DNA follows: TGTGCCAGCAGCACCAGCGGGACCTACGAGCAGTACTTC. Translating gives CASSTSGTYEQYF.

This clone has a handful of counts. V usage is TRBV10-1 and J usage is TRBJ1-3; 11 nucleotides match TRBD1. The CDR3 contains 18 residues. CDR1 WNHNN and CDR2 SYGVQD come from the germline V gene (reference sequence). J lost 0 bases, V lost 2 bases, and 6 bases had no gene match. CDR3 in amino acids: CASSEGGQGVNSGNTIYF. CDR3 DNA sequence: TGCGCCAGCAGTGAGGGGGGACAGGGGGTGAACTCTGGAAACACCATATATTTT.

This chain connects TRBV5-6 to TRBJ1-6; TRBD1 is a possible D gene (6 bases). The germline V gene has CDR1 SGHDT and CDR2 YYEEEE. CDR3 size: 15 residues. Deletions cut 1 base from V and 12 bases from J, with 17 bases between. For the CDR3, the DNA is TGTGCCAGCAGCTTGACAGGGACGTACCCTCGACCCCTCCACTTT. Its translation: CASSLTGTYPRPLHF.

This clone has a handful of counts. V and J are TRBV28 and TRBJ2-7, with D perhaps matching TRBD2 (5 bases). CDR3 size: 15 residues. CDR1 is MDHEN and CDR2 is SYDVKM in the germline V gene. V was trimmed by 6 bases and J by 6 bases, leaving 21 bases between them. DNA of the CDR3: TGTGCCAGCAGCCGTCCCGGGATCCCACGAGTCGAGCAGTACTTC. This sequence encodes CASSRPGIPRVEQYF.

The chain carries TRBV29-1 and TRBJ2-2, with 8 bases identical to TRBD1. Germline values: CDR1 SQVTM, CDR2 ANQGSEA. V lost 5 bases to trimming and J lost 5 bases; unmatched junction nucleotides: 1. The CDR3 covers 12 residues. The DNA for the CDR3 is TGCAGCGTTTACAGGGGGACCGGGGAGCTGTTTTTT. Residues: CSVYRGTGELFF.

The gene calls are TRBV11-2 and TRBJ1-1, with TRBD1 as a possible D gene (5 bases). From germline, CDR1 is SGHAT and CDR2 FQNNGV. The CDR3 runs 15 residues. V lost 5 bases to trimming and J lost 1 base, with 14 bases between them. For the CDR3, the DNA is TGTGCCAGCAGCCTCGTTGGGGGGGGGAACACTGAAGCTTTCTTT. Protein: CASSLVGGGNTEAFF.

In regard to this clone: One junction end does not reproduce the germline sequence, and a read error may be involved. The CDR3 loop reads CASSFQLAGVGEQFF. The CDR3, as DNA: TGTGCTAGCAGCTTTCAATTAGCGGGAGTGGGTGAGCAGTTCTTC. The chain has TRBV7-7 and TRBJ2-1; 9 bases line up with TRBD2. There are 15 residues in the CDR3. The germline V gene encodes CDR1 SSHAT and CDR2 FNYEAQ (reference sequence).

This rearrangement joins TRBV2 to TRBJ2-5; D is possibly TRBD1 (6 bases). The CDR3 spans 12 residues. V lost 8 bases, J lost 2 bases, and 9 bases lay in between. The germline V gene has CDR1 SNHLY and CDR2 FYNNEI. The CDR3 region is CASGQRQETQYF. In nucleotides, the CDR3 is TGTGCCAGCGGACAGCGTCAAGAGACCCAGTACTTC.

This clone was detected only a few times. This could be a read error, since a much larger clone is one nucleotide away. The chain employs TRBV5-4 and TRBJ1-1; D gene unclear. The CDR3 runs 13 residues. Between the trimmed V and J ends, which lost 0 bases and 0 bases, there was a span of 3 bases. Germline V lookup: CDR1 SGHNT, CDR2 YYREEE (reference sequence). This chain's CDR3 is CASSLDMNTEAFF. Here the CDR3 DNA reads TGTGCCAGCAGCTTGGACATGAACACTGAAGCTTTCTTT.

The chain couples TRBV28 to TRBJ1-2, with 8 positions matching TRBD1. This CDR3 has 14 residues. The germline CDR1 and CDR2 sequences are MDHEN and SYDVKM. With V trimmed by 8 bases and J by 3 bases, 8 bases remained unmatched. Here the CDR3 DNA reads TGTGCCAGCTCCGGGACAGGACGGGACTATGGCTACACCTTC. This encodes CASSGTGRDYGYTF.

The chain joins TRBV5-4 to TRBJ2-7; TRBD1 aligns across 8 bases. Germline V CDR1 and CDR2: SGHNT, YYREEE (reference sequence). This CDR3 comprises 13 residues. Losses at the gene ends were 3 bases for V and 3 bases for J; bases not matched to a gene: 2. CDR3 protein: CASSWTGNYEQYF. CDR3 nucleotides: TGTGCCAGCAGCTGGACAGGGAACTACGAGCAGTACTTC.

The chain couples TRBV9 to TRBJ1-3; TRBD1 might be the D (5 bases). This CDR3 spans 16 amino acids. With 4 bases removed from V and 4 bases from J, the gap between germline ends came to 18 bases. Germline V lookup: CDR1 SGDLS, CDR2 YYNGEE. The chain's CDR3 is CASSSQTASSGNTIYF. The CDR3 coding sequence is TGTGCCAGCAGCTCCCAGACAGCTTCCTCCGGAAACACCATATATTTT. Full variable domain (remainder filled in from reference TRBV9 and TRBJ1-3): DSGVTQTPKHLITATGQRVTLRCSPRSGDLSVYWYQQSLDQGLQFLIQYYNGEERAKGNILERFSAQQFPDLHSELNLSSLELGDSALYFCASSSQTASSGNTIYFGEGSWLTVV.

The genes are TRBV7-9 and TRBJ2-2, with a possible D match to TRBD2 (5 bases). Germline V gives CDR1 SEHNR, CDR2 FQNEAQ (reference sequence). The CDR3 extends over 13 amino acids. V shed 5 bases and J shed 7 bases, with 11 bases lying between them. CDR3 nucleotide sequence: TGTGCCAGCAGCCCCCGAGAGGGCGGGGAGCTGTTTTTT. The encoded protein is CASSPREGGELFF.

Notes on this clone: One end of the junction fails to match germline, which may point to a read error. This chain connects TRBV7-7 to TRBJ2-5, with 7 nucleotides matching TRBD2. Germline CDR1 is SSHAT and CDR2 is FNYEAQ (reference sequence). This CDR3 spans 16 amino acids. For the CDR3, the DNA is TGTGCTAGCAGCTTAAGGGCGTCTAGCGGTCAAGAGACCCAGTACTTC. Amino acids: CASSLRASSGQETQYF.

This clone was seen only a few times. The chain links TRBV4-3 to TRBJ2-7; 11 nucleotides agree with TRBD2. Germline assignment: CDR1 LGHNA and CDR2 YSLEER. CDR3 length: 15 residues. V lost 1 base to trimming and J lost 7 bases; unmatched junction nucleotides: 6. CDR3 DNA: TGCGCCAGCAGCCAAGGTAGCGGGGGGGCTTGGGAGCAGTACTTC. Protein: CASSQGSGGAWEQYF.

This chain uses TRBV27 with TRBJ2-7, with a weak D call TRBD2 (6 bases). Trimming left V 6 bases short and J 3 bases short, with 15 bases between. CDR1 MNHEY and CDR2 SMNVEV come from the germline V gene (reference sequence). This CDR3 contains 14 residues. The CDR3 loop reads CASRRGLPYYEQYF. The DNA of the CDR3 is TGTGCCAGCAGGCGAGGACTACCATACTACGAGCAGTACTTC.

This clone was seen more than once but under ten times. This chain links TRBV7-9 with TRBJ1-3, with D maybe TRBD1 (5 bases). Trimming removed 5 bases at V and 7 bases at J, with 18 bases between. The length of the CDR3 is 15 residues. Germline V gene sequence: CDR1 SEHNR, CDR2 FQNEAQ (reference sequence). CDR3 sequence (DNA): TGTGCCAGCAGCAGACTCAGGGTTGCCGTCAACACCATATATTTT. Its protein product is CASSRLRVAVNTIYF.

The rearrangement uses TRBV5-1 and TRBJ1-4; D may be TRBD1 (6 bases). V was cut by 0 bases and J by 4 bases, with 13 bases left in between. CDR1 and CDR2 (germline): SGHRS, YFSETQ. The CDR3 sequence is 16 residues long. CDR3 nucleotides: TGCGCCAGCAGCTTGGGGGCCGGGACACGTAATGAAAAACTGTTTTTT. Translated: CASSLGAGTRNEKLFF.

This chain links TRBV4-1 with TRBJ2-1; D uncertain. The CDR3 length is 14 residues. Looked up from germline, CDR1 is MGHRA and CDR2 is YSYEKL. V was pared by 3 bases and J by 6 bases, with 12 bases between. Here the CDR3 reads CASSQRIRSNEQFF. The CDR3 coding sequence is TGCGCCAGCAGCCAGCGAATTAGATCCAATGAGCAGTTCTTC.

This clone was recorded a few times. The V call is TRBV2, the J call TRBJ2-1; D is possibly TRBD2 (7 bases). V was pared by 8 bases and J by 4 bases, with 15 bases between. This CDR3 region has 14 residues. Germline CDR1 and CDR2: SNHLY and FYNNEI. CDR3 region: CASAQGLSYNEQFF. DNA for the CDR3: TGTGCCAGCGCACAGGGACTATCATACAATGAGCAGTTCTTC.

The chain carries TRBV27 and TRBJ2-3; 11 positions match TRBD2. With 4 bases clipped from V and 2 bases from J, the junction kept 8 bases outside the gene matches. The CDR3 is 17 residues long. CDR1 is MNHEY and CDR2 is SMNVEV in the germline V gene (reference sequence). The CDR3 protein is CASSSLSGRANTDTQYF. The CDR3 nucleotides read TGTGCCAGCAGTTCCCTTAGCGGGAGGGCGAACACAGATACGCAGTATTTT.

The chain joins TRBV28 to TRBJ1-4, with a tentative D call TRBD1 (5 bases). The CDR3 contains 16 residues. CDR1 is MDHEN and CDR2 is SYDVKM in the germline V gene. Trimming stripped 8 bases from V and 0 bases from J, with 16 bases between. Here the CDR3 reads CASEDWGGSTNEKLFF. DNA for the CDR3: TGTGCCAGCGAGGATTGGGGGGGATCAACTAATGAAAAACTGTTTTTT.

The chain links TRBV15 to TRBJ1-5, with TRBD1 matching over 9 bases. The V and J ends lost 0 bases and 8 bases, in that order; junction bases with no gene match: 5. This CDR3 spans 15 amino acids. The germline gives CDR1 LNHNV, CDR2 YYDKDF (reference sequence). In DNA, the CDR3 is TGTGCCACCAGCAGAGACGGACAGGGGATTGAGCCCCAGCATTTT. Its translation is CATSRDGQGIEPQHF.

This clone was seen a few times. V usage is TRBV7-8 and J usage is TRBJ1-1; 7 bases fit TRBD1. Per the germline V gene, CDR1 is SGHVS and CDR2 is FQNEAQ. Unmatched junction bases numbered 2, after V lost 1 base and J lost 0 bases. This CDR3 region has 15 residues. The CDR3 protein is CASSLGQGMNTEAFF. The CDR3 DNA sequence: TGTGCCAGCAGCTTAGGACAGGGAATGAACACTGAAGCTTTCTTT.

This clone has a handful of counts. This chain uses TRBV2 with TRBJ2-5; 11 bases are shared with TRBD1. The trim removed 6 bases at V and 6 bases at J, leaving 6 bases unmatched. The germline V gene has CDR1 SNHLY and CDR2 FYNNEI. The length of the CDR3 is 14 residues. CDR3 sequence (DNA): TGTGCCAGCAGCCCGGGACAGGGGGTAAAGACCCAGTACTTC. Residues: CASSPGQGVKTQYF.

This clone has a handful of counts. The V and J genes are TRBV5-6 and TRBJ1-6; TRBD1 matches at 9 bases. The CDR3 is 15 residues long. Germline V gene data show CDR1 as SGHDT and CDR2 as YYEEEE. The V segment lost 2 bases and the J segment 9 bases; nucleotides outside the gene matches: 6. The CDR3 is CASSFGTGKFSPLHF. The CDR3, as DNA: TGTGCCAGCAGCTTCGGGACAGGGAAGTTTTCACCCCTCCACTTT.